This T cell receptor (beta chain) was recorded in a study of T cell responses to AZD1222 COVID-19 vaccine. Study at large: Second-dose intervals of approximately 4 or approximately 12 weeks were pooled.

As to this clone: Its target is unknown.

Findings and caveats of the study: It was only after the peak T cell response that any repertoires were sampled.

TCRdb keeps only in-frame clones here, not all; method: immunoSEQ multiplex PCR. In the table there are 150,000 to 160,000 clones, 88% of which are singletons. V lost 6 bases, J lost 8 bases, and 10 bases lay in between. The CDR3 sequence is 12 residues long. Germline V gene data show CDR1 as MDHEN and CDR2 as SYDVKM. Here the sequenced sample was peripheral blood, taken on day 0 of AZD1222 vaccination. The chain recombines TRBV28 with TRBJ1-4, with unresolved D. This receptor was taken from an adult in good health. The CDR3 is CASRGPKEKLFF. The DNA of the CDR3 is TGTGCCAGCAGGGGTCCGAAGGAAAAACTGTTTTTT.